The T cell receptor beta chain described here comes from a study of T cells after yellow fever vaccination. TCRdb processed the 5' RACE reads anew with MiXCR; each CDR3 protein has one entry. The table includes nearly 350,000 distinct CDR3 sequences, 8.1% detected once. This clonotype occurred a few times. At one end the junction does not follow the germline gene, possibly because of a read error. The CDR3 runs to 11 residues. Germline V gives CDR1 MDHEN, CDR2 SYDVKM. This TCR came from a man aged 18 to 30 who received the YFV17D yellow fever vaccine. This chain links TRBV28 with TRBJ1-5; D perhaps matches TRBD1 (5 bases). The specimen was PBMCs, collected about 49 days after the first yellow fever vaccination. CDR3 sequence reads: CASSKAARGEF. The DNA of the CDR3 is TGTGCCAGCAGTAAGGCGGCGCGAGGGGAATTT.